The 18 T cell receptor beta chains below all came from one sample that was sequenced in a study of technical replicates of blood from a handful of donors. Method: immunoSEQ multiplex PCR; TCRdb's copy keeps in-frame clones and lacks some. The top ten hold roughly 0.21% of the sample, which has approximately 100,000 clones, under 96% seen once. The sample consisted of T cells isolated from PBMCs. Every receptor here comes from a human donor in good health.

This clone was observed a single time. The chain recombines TRBV14 with TRBJ2-2, with D unresolved. The CDR3 length is 14 residues. The V end lost 0 bases, the J end lost 2 bases, and 4 bases lay between the germline ends. Germline loops: CDR1 SGHDN, CDR2 FVKESK. The CDR3 region has the DNA TGTGCCAGCAGCCAAGATATAAACACCGGGGAGCTGTTTTTT. Translated: CASSQDINTGELFF.

The CDR3 nucleotides are TGTGCCAGCAGCTTGGACACCTACTACGAGCAGTACTTC. It yields the protein CASSLDTYYEQYF. The chain joins TRBV14 to TRBJ2-7; a weak D match, TRBD1 (5 bases). Trimming removed 5 bases from V and 3 bases from J, with 11 bases in between. Germline lookup yields CDR1 SGHDN and CDR2 FVKESK. The CDR3 covers 13 residues.

This chain joins TRBV5-5 and TRBJ1-2; no clear D. The CDR3 loop spans 15 amino acids. Trimming removed 3 bases at V and 8 bases at J, with 20 bases between. Germline V gene lookup returns CDR1 SGHKS and CDR2 YYEKEE (reference sequence). The CDR3 here is CASSSHPPAAIGYTF. DNA of the CDR3: TGTGCCAGCAGCTCCCACCCTCCCGCTGCTATAGGCTACACCTTC.

The chain joins TRBV27 to TRBJ1-5, with 8 bases fitting TRBD1. The CDR3 contains 14 residues. CDR1 MNHEY and CDR2 SMNVEV come from the germline V gene (reference sequence). J was trimmed by 5 bases and V by 5 bases; bases with no gene match: 5. CDR3 in DNA: TGTGCCAGCAGTCTCAGGGGGCCGGATCAGCCCCAGCATTTT. This gives the protein CASSLRGPDQPQHF.

The chain employs TRBV28 and TRBJ1-4; D call uncertain. The CDR3 has 13 residues. Germline CDR1 and CDR2: MDHEN and SYDVKM. Deletions cut 2 bases from V and 4 bases from J, with 5 bases between. This chain's CDR3 is CASSLRSNEKLFF. The CDR3 bases are TGTGCCAGCAGTTTACGGAGTAATGAAAAACTGTTTTTT.

This rearrangement joins TRBV5-1 to TRBJ2-1, with D maybe TRBD2 (5 bases). CDR3 size: 15 residues. Trimming left V 4 bases short and J 1 base short, with 12 bases between. Per the germline V gene, CDR1 is SGHRS and CDR2 is YFSETQ. CDR3 bases: TGCGCCAGCAGCCTCGTAAGCGGATCCTACAATGAGCAGTTCTTC. As protein: CASSLVSGSYNEQFF.

This clone was seen once. The J gene is TRBJ2-3, the V gene TRBV18; the match to TRBD2 covers 10 bases. Trimming took 6 bases from V and 5 from J; bases not matched to a gene: 17. Germline V lookup: CDR1 KGHSH, CDR2 LQKENI. The CDR3 extends over 18 amino acids. DNA for the CDR3: TGTGCCAGCTCGCCCCCTGTTGGCCTAGCGGGAGCCAGAGATACGCAGTATTTT. Amino acids: CASSPPVGLAGARDTQYF. Combining the CDR3 with reference TRBV18 and TRBJ2-3 gives the whole variable domain NAGVMQNPRHLVRRRGQEARLRCSPMKGHSHVYWYRQLPEEGLKFMVYLQKENIIDESGMPKERFSAEFPKEGPSILRIQQVVRGDSAAYFCASSPPVGLAGARDTQYFGPGTRLTVL.

The chain joins TRBV5-1 to TRBJ2-5; a weak D match, TRBD2 (6 bases). Gene TRBJ2-7 matches the end of the DNA better, so the J call may be wrong. CDR1 is SGHRS, CDR2 YFSETQ, per germline. This CDR3 spans 15 amino acids. The CDR3: CASSPGGRRWGEQYF. DNA for the CDR3: TGCGCCAGCAGCCCCGGGGGACGACGTTGGGGCGAGCAGTACTTC.

The chain employs TRBV5-6 and TRBJ2-3, with 9 bases identical to TRBD1. The germline V gene has CDR1 SGHDT and CDR2 YYEEEE. This CDR3 is built from 15 residues. Germline trimming cut 2 bases from V and 2 bases from J; bases unmatched to any gene: 3. The CDR3 sequence: CASSFGTGITDTQYF. For the CDR3, the DNA is TGTGCCAGCAGCTTCGGGACAGGGATCACAGATACGCAGTATTTT.

The chain links TRBV18 to TRBJ1-1; D is uncertain. The CDR3 contains 13 residues. With 3 bases removed from V and 2 bases from J, the gap between germline ends came to 7 bases. CDR1 and CDR2 (germline): KGHSH, LQKENI. The CDR3 sequence: CASSPRENTEAFF. The CDR3 coding sequence is TGTGCCAGCTCACCTCGGGAAAACACTGAAGCTTTCTTT.

This chain links TRBV5-1 with TRBJ2-2; no clear D. The V gene lost 4 bases and the J gene lost 6 bases, with 16 bases spanning the gap. The CDR3 is 15 residues long. Germline loops: CDR1 SGHRS, CDR2 YFSETQ. CDR3 region: CASSIHVSDSGELFF. The CDR3 DNA is TGCGCCAGCAGCATTCACGTCAGTGACTCCGGGGAGCTGTTTTTT. Full variable domain (outside the CDR3, taken from reference TRBV5-1 and TRBJ2-2): KAGVTQTPRYLIKTRGQQVTLSCSPISGHRSVSWYQQTPGQGLQFLFEYFSETQRNKGNFPGRFSGRQFSNSRSEMNVSTLELGDSALYLCASSIHVSDSGELFFGEGSRLTVL.

This rearrangement joins TRBV6-5 to TRBJ2-3; tentative D call: TRBD1 (5 bases). There are 14 residues in the CDR3. The V gene lost 4 bases and the J gene lost 1 base, with 9 bases spanning the gap. Germline V CDR1 and CDR2: MNHEY, SVGAGI. CDR3 bases: TGTGCCAGCAGTTCCTCCAGGGGCACAGATACGCAGTATTTT. Amino acid sequence: CASSSSRGTDTQYF.

The rearrangement uses TRBV15 and TRBJ1-2; a possible D gene is TRBD1 (5 bases). Germline assignment: CDR1 LNHNV and CDR2 YYDKDF (reference sequence). Trimming cost V 0 bases and J 6 bases, with 14 bases left between them. The CDR3 is 15 amino acids. This chain's CDR3 is CATSRDGGLLDGYTF. CDR3 sequence (DNA): TGTGCCACCAGCAGAGACGGGGGACTCCTCGATGGCTACACCTTC.

This chain links TRBV9 with TRBJ1-5, with 7 bases that match TRBD1. This CDR3 has 17 residues. Per germline, CDR1 SGDLS and CDR2 YYNGEE. J gave up 0 bases and V 3 bases, and 9 bases lay outside the gene matches. The CDR3 DNA follows: TGTGCCAGCAGCGCCATAGGCCGGGACAGTAGCAATCAGCCCCAGCATTTT. This gives the protein CASSAIGRDSSNQPQHF.

The CDR3 protein is CASATGLADNEQFF. In DNA form, the CDR3 reads TGTGCCAGCGCCACGGGACTAGCGGACAATGAGCAGTTCTTC. The chain uses TRBV7-7 and TRBJ2-1; 11 positions agree with TRBD2. Germline V gives CDR1 SSHAT, CDR2 FNYEAQ (reference sequence). J was trimmed by 5 bases and V by 8 bases; bases with no gene match: 5. CDR3 size: 14 residues.

The chain employs TRBV6-6 and TRBJ2-5; 7 positions match TRBD1. Germline values: CDR1 MNHNY, CDR2 SVGAGI (reference sequence). V lost 0 bases to trimming and J lost 4 bases; unmatched junction nucleotides: 2. The CDR3 contains 14 residues. In DNA, the CDR3 is TGTGCCAGCAGTTACTCGACAGGGCTAGAGACCCAGTACTTC. Translating it yields CASSYSTGLETQYF.

V gene TRBV5-1 combines with J gene TRBJ2-5, with TRBD1 identical over 7 bases. The junction had 14 bases not matched to a gene; V was cut back by 4 bases and J by 5 bases. The CDR3 loop spans 16 amino acids. Germline V gene lookup returns CDR1 SGHRS and CDR2 YFSETQ. DNA for the CDR3: TGCGCCAGCAGCGCCGCAAGACAGGGAATGGGCGAGACCCAGTACTTC. Translated, it gives CASSAARQGMGETQYF.

The V call is TRBV21-1, the J call TRBJ2-3; TRBD2 is taken as the D call from the table, unchecked against the DNA. TRBV21-1 is recorded as a pseudogene. This CDR3 is built from 17 residues. The CDR3 bases are TGTGCCAGCAGCGAACGGCTAGCGGGGGATCCCACAGATACGCAGTATTTT. Protein sequence: CASSERLAGDPTDTQYF.